This TCR beta chain was recovered during a study of molecular identifiers for immune sequencing clone quantification. This clonotype appeared a few times. TCRdb re-called the PCR reads with MiXCR, one entry per CDR3 protein. The sample has 80,000 to 130,000 distinct CDR3 sequences; 35% to 40% are singletons. With 8 bases removed from V and 4 bases from J, the gap between germline ends came to 7 bases. This CDR3 region has 11 residues. Germline V gene data show CDR1 as LNHDA and CDR2 as SQIVND (reference sequence). The chain combines TRBV19 with TRBJ2-3; D gene ambiguous. Input material: naive CD8+ T cells from blood, with Jurkat cell RNA spiked in. This sample's subset: FACS-sorted CD8+CD4-CCR7+CD45RA+ naive T cells. The TCR was taken from a human donor in good health. Some libraries in this study had Jurkat cell RNA spiked in. The DNA for the CDR3 is TGTGCCAGTTCGATGTCAGATACGCAGTATTTT. Its protein is CASSMSDTQYF.